This TCR beta chain is drawn from a study of T cell responses to AZD1222 COVID-19 vaccine. Overall study findings and caveats: There were mostly white British donors and more females than males, and clonal diversity was possibly underestimated. It was only after the peak T cell response that any repertoires were sampled. Just a handful of people given AZD1222 tested seropositive at baseline. Dominant CD4 TCR responses targeted spike regions 160-218 and 743-854.

This clone was seen a handful of times. No antigen is known for it. Here immunoSEQ multiplex PCR was the method, and the copy in TCRdb shows in-frame clones only, minus some. The sample includes 80,000 to 100,000 clones, 80% to 90% of them seen just once. The sample consisted of peripheral blood, taken on day 0 of AZD1222 vaccination. The receptor comes from an adult in good health.

The CDR3 bases are TGTGCCATCAAACGTCAGGGGGCAGGGACTGAAGCTTTCTTT. Translated, it gives CAIKRQGAGTEAFF. V is TRBV10-3 and J is TRBJ1-1, with 8 nucleotides matching TRBD1. Germline CDR1 and CDR2: ENHRY and SYGVKD. V dropped 7 bases and J dropped 5; count of bases not matched to a gene: 9. The CDR3 has 14 residues.